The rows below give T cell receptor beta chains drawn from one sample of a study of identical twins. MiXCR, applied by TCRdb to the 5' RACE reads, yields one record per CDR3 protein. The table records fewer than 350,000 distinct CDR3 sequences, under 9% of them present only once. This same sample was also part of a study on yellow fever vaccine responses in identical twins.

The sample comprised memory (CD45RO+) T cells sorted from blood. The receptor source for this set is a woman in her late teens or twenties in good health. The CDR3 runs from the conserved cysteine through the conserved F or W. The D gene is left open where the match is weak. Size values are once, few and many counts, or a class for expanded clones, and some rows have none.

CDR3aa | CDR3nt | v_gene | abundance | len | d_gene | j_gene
CASSQNSNQPQHF | TGCGCCAGCAGTCAGAATAGCAATCAGCCCCAGCATTTT | TRBV10-1 | many | 13 | . | TRBJ1-5
CSVPGGTTEAFF | TGCAGCGTACCAGGGGGCACGACTGAAGCTTTCTTT | TRBV29-1 | . | 12 | TRBD1 | TRBJ1-1
CASRLPAAGVAFF | TGTGCCAGCAGACTACCGGCAGCGGGAGTGGCCTTCTTC | TRBV6-2/TRBV6-3 | . | 13 | TRBD2 | TRBJ2-1
CASSLADRGGGYTF | TGTGCCAGCAGTTTAGCGGACAGGGGGGGTGGCTACACCTTC | TRBV12-3/TRBV12-4 | few | 14 | TRBD1 | TRBJ1-2
CASRSGTNTGELFF | TGCGCCAGCAGGTCCGGGACTAACACCGGGGAGCTGTTTTTT | TRBV4-1 | many | 14 | . | TRBJ2-2
CATSEGSLNEQFF | TGTGCCACCAGTGAAGGGAGTCTTAATGAGCAGTTCTTC | TRBV24-1 | few | 13 | . | TRBJ2-1
CASRYREDQPQHF | TGTGCCAGCAGATACAGGGAAGACCAGCCCCAGCATTTT | TRBV19 | . | 13 | . | TRBJ1-5
CASSRGPFNLNTEAFF | TGCGCCAGCAGCAGGGGACCCTTTAATTTGAACACTGAAGCTTTCTTT | TRBV5-1 | many | 16 | . | TRBJ1-1
CASSFDRGGIQYF | TGCGCCAGCAGTTTTGACAGGGGTGGGATTCAGTACTTC | TRBV5-1 | few | 13 | TRBD1 | TRBJ2-4
CASSPSVPDTQYF | TGTGCCAGCAGCCCGTCTGTGCCAGATACGCAGTATTTT | TRBV7-6 | few | 13 | . | TRBJ2-3
CASSLSWPPGSDEKLFF | TGTGCCAGCAGTTTATCGTGGCCACCAGGATCGGATGAAAAACTGTTTTTT | TRBV27 | many | 17 | . | TRBJ1-4
CASRSTGLYGYTF | TGTGCCAGCAGATCTACAGGTCTCTATGGCTACACCTTC | TRBV27 | . | 13 | . | TRBJ1-2
CASSPQRVAGEQYF | TGTGCCAGCAGCCCCCAGAGGGTTGCGGGCGAGCAGTACTTC | TRBV7-2 | . | 14 | . | TRBJ2-7
CASSQGEGRPSYEQYF | TGCGCCAGCAGCCAAGGGGAAGGGAGGCCCTCCTACGAGCAGTACTTC | TRBV4-1 | many | 16 | . | TRBJ2-7
CASSWTGGETDTQYF | TGCGCCAGCAGCTGGACAGGGGGAGAGACAGATACGCAGTATTTT | TRBV5-1 | many | 15 | TRBD1 | TRBJ2-3
CASSLYVGAGHTEAFF | TGTGCCAGCAGCTTGTATGTGGGGGCAGGGCACACTGAAGCTTTCTTT | TRBV7-9 | many | 16 | . | TRBJ1-1
CASNANRDTEAFF | TGTGCCAGCAATGCCAACCGGGACACTGAAGCTTTCTTT | TRBV2 | many | 13 | . | TRBJ1-1
CASSVARDLNYGYTF | TGTGCCAGCAGCGTAGCTAGAGACCTTAACTATGGCTACACCTTC | TRBV9 | . | 15 | . | TRBJ1-2
CATSSTGTGGNEQFF | TGTGCCACCAGCTCAACCGGGACAGGGGGCAATGAGCAGTTCTTC | TRBV24-1 | few | 15 | TRBD1 | TRBJ2-1
CASRKTGGKSTDTQYF | TGCGCCAGCAGAAAAACGGGGGGGAAAAGCACAGATACGCAGTATTTT | TRBV5-1 | . | 16 | TRBD2 | TRBJ2-3
CASSYAGRQGGYTF | TGTGCCAGCAGTTACGCAGGACGACAGGGTGGCTACACCTTC | TRBV6-5 | few | 14 | TRBD1 | TRBJ1-2
CASAVLGETQYF | TGTGCCAGCGCTGTCTTAGGAGAGACCCAGTACTTC | TRBV6-6 | many | 12 | . | TRBJ2-5
CSVPGRATDTQYF | TGCAGCGTCCCGGGCCGGGCGACAGATACGCAGTATTTT | TRBV29-1 | . | 13 | . | TRBJ2-3
CSATEGAYGYTF | TGCAGTGCTACGGAGGGAGCCTATGGCTACACCTTC | TRBV20-1 | few | 12 | . | TRBJ1-2
CASRLNNEQFF | TGTGCCAGCAGGCTAAACAATGAGCAGTTCTTC | TRBV3-1 | many | 11 | . | TRBJ2-1
CASSAPGVAGTDTQYF | TGTGCCAGCAGCGCCCCCGGGGTAGCGGGAACAGATACGCAGTATTTT | TRBV9 | many | 16 | TRBD2 | TRBJ2-3
CASSWGEKLFF | TGTGCCAGCAGCTGGGGAGAAAAACTGTTTTTT | TRBV5-5 | many | 11 | . | TRBJ1-4
CASSPRTGKNTGELFF | TGTGCCAGCTCACCAAGGACAGGGAAGAACACCGGGGAGCTGTTTTTT | TRBV18 | . | 16 | TRBD1 | TRBJ2-2
CATSRDGEKLFF | TGTGCCACCAGCAGAGATGGTGAAAAACTGTTTTTT | TRBV15 | many | 12 | . | TRBJ1-4